This TCR beta chain was recovered during a study of cytomegalovirus exposure and HLA in healthy donors. The study, taken as a whole, reports: Researchers counted over 150 TCR beta chains as cytomegalovirus-associated.

Comments on this clone: Its antigen is undetermined.

Researchers ran the PCR with 60 Vbeta and 13 Jbeta primers. The data were produced by immunoSEQ multiplex PCR, yet TCRdb's version contains in-frame clones alone and is incomplete. The table includes fewer than 60,000 clones, around 50% detected once. This CDR3 is built from 15 residues. The ends lost 4 bases at V and 2 bases at J; junction bases unmatched: 5. Germline-derived CDR1 and CDR2 are SEHNR and FQNEAQ (reference sequence). Specimen: PBMCs. This receptor was identified in a human donor in good health. J is TRBJ2-7 and V is TRBV7-9; 10 positions match TRBD1. CDR3 residues: CASSSSDRGPYEQYF. The CDR3 nucleotides read TGTGCCAGCAGCTCCTCCGACAGGGGGCCCTACGAGCAGTACTTC. The full variable domain, rest sourced from reference TRBV7-9 and TRBJ2-7, is DTGVSQNPRHKITKRGQNVTFRCDPISEHNRLYWYRQTLGQGPEFLTYFQNEAQLEKSRLLSDRFSAERPKGSFSTLEIQRTEQGDSAMYLCASSSSDRGPYEQYFGPGTRLTVT.